Listed below are T cell receptor beta chains from one sample, sequenced in a study of blood T cell repertoires in COVID-19. The assay was immunoSEQ multiplex PCR, and TCRdb's table has in-frame clones only and misses some. The table records about 68,000 clones, around 90% of them present only once. The sequencing input was peripheral blood. Receptor source: a woman aged 45-60 years with COVID-19, enrolled during active disease. Each CDR3 is given with its conserved first and last residue. The D gene is left open where the match is weak. Expanded clones are given a class, and other clones once, few, many or no size at all.

CDR3nt: TGTGCCAGCAGTTTGGGGTTGAGGAGGGGCGGGAGAGATACGCAGTATTTT
CDR3aa: CASSLGLRRGGRDTQYF
len: 17
abundance: NA
v_gene: TRBV5-4
j_gene: TRBJ2-3
d_gene: TRBD2

CDR3nt: TGTGCCAGCAGCCTCGGTCCGGAGGGTACCCACGAGCAGTACTTC
CDR3aa: CASSLGPEGTHEQYF
len: 15
abundance: NA
v_gene: TRBV7-3
j_gene: TRBJ2-7
d_gene: NA

CDR3nt: TGTGCCAGCAGCTTAGTGGTTAGCGGGAGGGCCAAGACCCAGTACTTC
CDR3aa: CASSLVVSGRAKTQYF
len: 16
abundance: once
v_gene: TRBV7-2
j_gene: TRBJ2-5
d_gene: TRBD2

CDR3nt: TGTGCCAGCAGCGGCCAACTCACCGGGGAGCTGTTTTTT
CDR3aa: CASSGQLTGELFF
len: 13
abundance: NA
v_gene: TRBV9
j_gene: TRBJ2-2
d_gene: NA

CDR3nt: TGTGCCAGCATACAGGTCGTGAACACTGAAGCTTTCTTT
CDR3aa: CASIQVVNTEAFF
len: 13
abundance: NA
v_gene: TRBV2
j_gene: TRBJ1-1
d_gene: NA

CDR3nt: TGTGCCAGTACGTGGGGGGGTAGCAATCAGCCCCAGCATTTT
CDR3aa: CASTWGGSNQPQHF
len: 14
abundance: once
v_gene: TRBV19
j_gene: TRBJ1-5
d_gene: NA

CDR3nt: TGTGCCAGCAGCCCCCATCTCGGACAGTACGAGCAGTACTTC
CDR3aa: CASSPHLGQYEQYF
len: 14
abundance: NA
v_gene: TRBV14
j_gene: TRBJ2-7
d_gene: NA

CDR3nt: TGCGCCAGCAGCTTGGGTCAGACGGGGAACACTGAAGCTTTCTTT
CDR3aa: CASSLGQTGNTEAFF
len: 15
abundance: NA
v_gene: TRBV5-1
j_gene: TRBJ1-1
d_gene: NA

CDR3nt: TGTGCCAGCTCACCAACCCCGACAGGGGACTATAATTCACCCCTCCACTTT
CDR3aa: CASSPTPTGDYNSPLHF
len: 17
abundance: NA
v_gene: TRBV18
j_gene: TRBJ1-6
d_gene: TRBD1

CDR3nt: TGTGCCAGCAGCTTGGCTAACGAGCAGTACTTC
CDR3aa: CASSLANEQYF
len: 11
abundance: NA
v_gene: TRBV5-6
j_gene: TRBJ2-7
d_gene: NA

CDR3nt: TGTGCCAGCAGCCAAGGGGGACAGGGTGTTACTTCACCCCTCCACTTT
CDR3aa: CASSQGGQGVTSPLHF
len: 16
abundance: few
v_gene: TRBV4-2
j_gene: TRBJ1-6
d_gene: TRBD1

CDR3nt: TGTGCCAGCAGACTACAGGGCTCAAGCTCTGGAAACACCATATATTTT
CDR3aa: CASRLQGSSSGNTIYF
len: 16
abundance: NA
v_gene: TRBV4-2
j_gene: TRBJ1-3
d_gene: NA

CDR3nt: TGTGCCACCAGCAGAGACCCAGCCTACGAGCAGTACTTC
CDR3aa: CATSRDPAYEQYF
len: 13
abundance: NA
v_gene: TRBV15
j_gene: TRBJ2-7
d_gene: NA

CDR3nt: TGTGCCAGCTCACTGCAGAGCACAGATACGCAGTATTTT
CDR3aa: CASSLQSTDTQYF
len: 13
abundance: NA
v_gene: TRBV18
j_gene: TRBJ2-3
d_gene: NA

CDR3nt: TGCGCCAGCAGTTTTGGACAGGGGGCCCTCTACCTCTATGGCTACACCTTC
CDR3aa: CASSFGQGALYLYGYTF
len: 17
abundance: NA
v_gene: TRBV4-1
j_gene: TRBJ1-2
d_gene: TRBD1

CDR3nt: TGTGCCAGCAGCTTAGTTCGGGGTCGCTCAGATACGCAGTATTTT
CDR3aa: CASSLVRGRSDTQYF
len: 15
abundance: NA
v_gene: TRBV7-2
j_gene: TRBJ2-3
d_gene: NA

CDR3nt: TGTGCCAGCTCACCACCAGCGGGAGGGTTGACAGATACGCAGTATTTT
CDR3aa: CASSPPAGGLTDTQYF
len: 16
abundance: NA
v_gene: TRBV18
j_gene: TRBJ2-3
d_gene: TRBD2

CDR3nt: TGCGCCAGCAGCTTGGGCAGTGTAACAGGGGCTAATGAAAAACTGTTTTTT
CDR3aa: CASSLGSVTGANEKLFF
len: 17
abundance: NA
v_gene: TRBV5-1
j_gene: TRBJ1-4
d_gene: TRBD1

CDR3nt: TGTGCCTGGAGGGGGGACAGGGTTCGCGAGCAGTACTTC
CDR3aa: CAWRGDRVREQYF
len: 13
abundance: NA
v_gene: TRBV30
j_gene: TRBJ2-7
d_gene: TRBD1

CDR3nt: TGTGCCAGCAGCGCCGGGACACGGAACACTGAAGCTTTCTTT
CDR3aa: CASSAGTRNTEAFF
len: 14
abundance: NA
v_gene: TRBV27
j_gene: TRBJ1-1
d_gene: NA

CDR3nt: TGTGCCAGCAGCTTAAGCGGCGCGGACACAGATACGCAGTATTTT
CDR3aa: CASSLSGADTDTQYF
len: 15
abundance: NA
v_gene: TRBV7-3
j_gene: TRBJ2-3
d_gene: NA

CDR3nt: TGTGCCAGCAGGCGGTCGGACTTTCCCCGTGTCGAGCAGTACTTC
CDR3aa: CASRRSDFPRVEQYF
len: 15
abundance: NA
v_gene: TRBV6-5
j_gene: TRBJ2-7
d_gene: NA

CDR3nt: TGTGCCAGCGGACAGAGTAGTGAGACCCAGTACTTC
CDR3aa: CASGQSSETQYF
len: 12
abundance: NA
v_gene: TRBV2
j_gene: TRBJ2-5
d_gene: NA

CDR3nt: TGTGCCAGCAGGGACAGGGGGCGGGACACTGAAGCTTTCTTT
CDR3aa: CASRDRGRDTEAFF
len: 14
abundance: medium-sized
v_gene: TRBV28
j_gene: TRBJ1-1
d_gene: TRBD1

CDR3nt: TGTGCCAGCAGTTTAACCGGGACAGGGCTGGAGGGCTACACCTTC
CDR3aa: CASSLTGTGLEGYTF
len: 15
abundance: NA
v_gene: TRBV6-2/TRBV6-3
j_gene: TRBJ1-2
d_gene: TRBD1

CDR3nt: TGTGCCAGCAGTTTATTTCAGGGGAGTGGAGAAAAACTGTTTTTT
CDR3aa: CASSLFQGSGEKLFF
len: 15
abundance: NA
v_gene: TRBV27
j_gene: TRBJ1-4
d_gene: NA

CDR3nt: TGTGCCAGCAGTGAAAGCGGACAGAGGGGGCAGTACTTC
CDR3aa: CASSESGQRGQYF
len: 13
abundance: NA
v_gene: TRBV25-1
j_gene: TRBJ2-7
d_gene: NA